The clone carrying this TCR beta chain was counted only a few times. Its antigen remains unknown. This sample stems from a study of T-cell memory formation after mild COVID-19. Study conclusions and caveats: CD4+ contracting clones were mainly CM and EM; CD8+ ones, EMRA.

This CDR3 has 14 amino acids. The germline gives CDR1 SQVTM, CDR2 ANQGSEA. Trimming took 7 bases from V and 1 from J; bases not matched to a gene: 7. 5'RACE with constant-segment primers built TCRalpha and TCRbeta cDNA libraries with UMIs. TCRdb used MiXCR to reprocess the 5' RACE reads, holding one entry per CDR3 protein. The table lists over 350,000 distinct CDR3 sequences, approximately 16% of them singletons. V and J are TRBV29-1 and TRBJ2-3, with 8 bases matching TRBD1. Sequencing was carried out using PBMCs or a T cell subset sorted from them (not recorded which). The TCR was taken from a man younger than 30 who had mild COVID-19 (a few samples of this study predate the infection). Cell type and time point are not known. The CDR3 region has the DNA TGCAGCGGGGAGACAGGGGCGGGCACAGATACGCAGTATTTT. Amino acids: CSGETGAGTDTQYF.